The 6 T cell receptor beta chains presented below share a single source sample, sequenced in a study of cytomegalovirus exposure and HLA in healthy donors. Use of 60 Vbeta and 13 Jbeta primers characterized the PCR. Here immunoSEQ multiplex PCR was the method, and the copy in TCRdb shows in-frame clones only, minus some. The sample lists about 170,000 clones, 80% to 90% occurring once. The sequenced material came from PBMCs. These receptors all stem from a woman in her late teens or twenties in good health and CMV-seronegative.

The V and J genes are TRBV27 and TRBJ1-1, with D possibly matching TRBD1 (6 bases). The CDR3 has 14 amino acids. Per the germline V gene, CDR1 is MNHEY and CDR2 is SMNVEV (reference sequence). Trimming took 6 bases from V and 11 from J, leaving 22 bases between them. This chain's CDR3 is CASRAGLLGASAFF. For the CDR3, the DNA is TGTGCCAGCAGGGCGGGTTTACTGGGGGCCTCGGCTTTCTTT.

The CDR3 nucleotides read TGTGCCAGCAGTCCTCCTAAGACAGGGATCGCCAGCACTGAAGCTTTCTTT. Translation gives CASSPPKTGIASTEAFF. The chain has TRBV28 and TRBJ1-1, with 7 bases identical to TRBD1. Germline CDR1 is MDHEN and CDR2 is SYDVKM. This CDR3 comprises 17 residues. V lost 5 bases, J lost 4 bases, and 16 bases stayed unmatched. The full variable domain, its missing parts supplied by reference TRBV28 and TRBJ1-1, is DVKVTQSSRYLVKRTGEKVFLECVQDMDHENMFWYRQDPGLGLRLIYFSYDVKMKEKGDIPEGYSVSREKKERFSLILESASTNQTSMYLCASSPPKTGIASTEAFFGQGTRLTVV.

The chain joins TRBV10-3 to TRBJ2-1; the D gene is possibly TRBD2 (6 bases). The germline V gene encodes CDR1 ENHRY and CDR2 SYGVKD. The CDR3 runs 13 residues. Trimming shortened V by 8 bases and J by 6 bases, and 14 bases separated the two germline ends. The CDR3 sequence is CAISGGRGNEQFF. The CDR3 coding sequence is TGTGCCATCTCTGGGGGGAGAGGCAATGAGCAGTTCTTC.

The table lists this clone with a few counts. The chain uses TRBV7-9 and TRBJ2-7; 11 bases fit TRBD1. V lost 2 bases, J lost 2 bases, and 5 bases stayed unmatched. The length of the CDR3 is 16 residues. Germline-derived CDR1 and CDR2 are SEHNR and FQNEAQ (reference sequence). The CDR3: CASSLLAGQGAYEQYF. CDR3 nucleotides: TGTGCCAGCAGCTTATTGGCGGGACAGGGGGCCTACGAGCAGTACTTC.

This chain connects TRBV5-1 to TRBJ2-1; 7 bases match TRBD1. The CDR3 is made up of 15 amino acids. With 4 bases clipped from V and 5 bases from J, the junction kept 9 bases outside the gene matches. Germline lookup yields CDR1 SGHRS and CDR2 YFSETQ. The CDR3 bases are TGCGCCAGCAGCACTCCGGGACAGAGGGACAATGAGCAGTTCTTC. Translating gives CASSTPGQRDNEQFF.

The chain carries TRBV6-5 and TRBJ2-7; perhaps TRBD2 as D (5 bases). Per the germline V gene, CDR1 is MNHEY and CDR2 is SVGAGI. V was shortened by 5 bases and J by 5 bases, with 16 bases between the two germline ends. The CDR3 runs 14 residues. CDR3 residues: CASSPLRVLNEQYF. The CDR3 DNA reads TGTGCCAGCAGTCCCCTGAGGGTCCTGAACGAGCAGTACTTC.